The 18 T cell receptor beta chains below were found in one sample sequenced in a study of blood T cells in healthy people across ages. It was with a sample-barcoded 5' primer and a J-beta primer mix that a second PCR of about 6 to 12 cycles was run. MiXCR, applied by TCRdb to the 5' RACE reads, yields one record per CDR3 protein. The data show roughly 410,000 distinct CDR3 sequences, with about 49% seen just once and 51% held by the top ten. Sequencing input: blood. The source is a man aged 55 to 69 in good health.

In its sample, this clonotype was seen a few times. The CDR3 spells CASSQTRWEKLFF. The CDR3 bases are TGTGCCAGCAGTCAGACCCGGTGGGAAAAACTGTTTTTT. The chain has TRBV6-5 and TRBJ1-4; D gene unclear. V lost 5 bases and J lost 8, with 12 bases in between. Germline-derived CDR1 and CDR2 are MNHEY and SVGAGI. The CDR3 consists of 13 residues.

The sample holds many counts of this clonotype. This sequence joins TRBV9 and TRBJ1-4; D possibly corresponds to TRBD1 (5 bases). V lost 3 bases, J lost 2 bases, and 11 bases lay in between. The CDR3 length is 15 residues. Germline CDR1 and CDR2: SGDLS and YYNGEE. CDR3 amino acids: CASSARDGTNEKLFF. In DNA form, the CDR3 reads TGTGCCAGCAGCGCAAGGGACGGGACTAATGAAAAACTGTTTTTT.

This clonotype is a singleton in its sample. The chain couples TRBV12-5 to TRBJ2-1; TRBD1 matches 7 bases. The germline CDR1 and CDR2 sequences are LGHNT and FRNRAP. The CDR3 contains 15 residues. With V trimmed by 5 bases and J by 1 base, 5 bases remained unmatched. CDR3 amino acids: CASGNRQGSYNEQFF. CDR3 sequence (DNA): TGTGCTAGTGGTAACCGACAGGGATCCTACAATGAGCAGTTCTTC.

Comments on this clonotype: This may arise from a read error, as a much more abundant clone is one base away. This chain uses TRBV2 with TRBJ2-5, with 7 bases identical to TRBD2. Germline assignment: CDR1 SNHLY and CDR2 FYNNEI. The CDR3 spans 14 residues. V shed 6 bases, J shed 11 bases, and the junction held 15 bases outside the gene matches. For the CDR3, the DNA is TGTGCCAGCAGCCCGGGACTACCAAGCAATGGGCAGTACTTC. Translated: CASSPGLPSNGQYF.

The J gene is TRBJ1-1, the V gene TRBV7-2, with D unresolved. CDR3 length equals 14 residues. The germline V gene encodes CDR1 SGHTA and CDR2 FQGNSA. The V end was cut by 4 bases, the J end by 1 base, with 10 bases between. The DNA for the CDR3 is TGTGCCAGCAGCTCCGGACCGACGAACACTGAAGCTTTCTTT. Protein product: CASSSGPTNTEAFF.

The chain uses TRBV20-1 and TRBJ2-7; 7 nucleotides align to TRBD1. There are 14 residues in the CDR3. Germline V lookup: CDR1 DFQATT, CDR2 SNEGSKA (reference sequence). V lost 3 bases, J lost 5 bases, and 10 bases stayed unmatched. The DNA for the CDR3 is TGCAGTGCTAGGAGCAGGGGGTTCGTGAACGAGCAGTACTTC. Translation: CSARSRGFVNEQYF.

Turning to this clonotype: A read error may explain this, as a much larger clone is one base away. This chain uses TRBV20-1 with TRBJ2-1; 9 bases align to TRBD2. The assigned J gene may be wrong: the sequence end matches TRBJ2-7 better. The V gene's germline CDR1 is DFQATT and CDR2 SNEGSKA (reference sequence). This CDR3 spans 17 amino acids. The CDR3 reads CSARGGSGSTSYNEQYF. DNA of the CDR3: TGCAGTGCTAGAGGCGGTAGCGGGAGTACGTCCTACAATGAGCAGTACTTC.

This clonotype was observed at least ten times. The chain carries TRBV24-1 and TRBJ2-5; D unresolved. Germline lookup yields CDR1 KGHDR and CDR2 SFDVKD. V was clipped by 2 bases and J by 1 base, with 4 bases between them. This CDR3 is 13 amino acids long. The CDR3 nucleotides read TGTGCCACCAGTGATTGGTTCCAAGAGACCCAGTACTTC. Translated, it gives CATSDWFQETQYF.

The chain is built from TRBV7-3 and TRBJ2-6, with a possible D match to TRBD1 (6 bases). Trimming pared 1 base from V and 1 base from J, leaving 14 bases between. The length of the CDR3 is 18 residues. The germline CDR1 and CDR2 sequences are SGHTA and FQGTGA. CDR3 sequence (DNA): TGTGCCAGCAGCTTAATCCACAGGGCGATGTCTGGGGCCAACGTCCTGACTTTC. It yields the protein CASSLIHRAMSGANVLTF.

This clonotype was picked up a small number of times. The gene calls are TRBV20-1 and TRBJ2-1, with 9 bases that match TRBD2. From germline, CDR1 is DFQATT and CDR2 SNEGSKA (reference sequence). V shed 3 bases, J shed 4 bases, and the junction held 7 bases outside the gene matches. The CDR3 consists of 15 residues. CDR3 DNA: TGCAGTGCTAGGTCCGGGACTAGCAGATACAATGAGCAGTTCTTC. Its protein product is CSARSGTSRYNEQFF.

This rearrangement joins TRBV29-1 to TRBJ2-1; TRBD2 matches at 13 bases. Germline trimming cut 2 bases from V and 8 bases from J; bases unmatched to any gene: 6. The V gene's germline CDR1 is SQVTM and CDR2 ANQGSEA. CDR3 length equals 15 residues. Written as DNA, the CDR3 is TGCAGCGTTGAAAACGGACTAGCGGGAGCCTATGAGCAGTTCTTC. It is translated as CSVENGLAGAYEQFF.

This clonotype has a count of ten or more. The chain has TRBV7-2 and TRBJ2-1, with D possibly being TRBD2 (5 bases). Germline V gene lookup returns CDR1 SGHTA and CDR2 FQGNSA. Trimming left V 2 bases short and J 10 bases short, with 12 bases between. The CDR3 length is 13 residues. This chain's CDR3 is CASSLIGRGEQFF. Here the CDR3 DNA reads TGTGCCAGCAGCTTAATAGGGCGAGGGGAGCAGTTCTTC. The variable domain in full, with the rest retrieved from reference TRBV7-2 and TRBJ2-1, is GAGVSQSPSNKVTEKGKDVELRCDPISGHTALYWYRQSLGQGLEFLIYFQGNSAPDKSGLPSDRFSAERTGGSVSTLTIQRTQQEDSAVYLCASSLIGRGEQFFGPGTRLTVL.

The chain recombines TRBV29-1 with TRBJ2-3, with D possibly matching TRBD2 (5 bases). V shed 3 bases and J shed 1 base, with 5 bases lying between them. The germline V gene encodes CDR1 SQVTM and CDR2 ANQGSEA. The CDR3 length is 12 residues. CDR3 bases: TGCAGCGTTGAGCGGGGCACAGATACGCAGTATTTT. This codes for CSVERGTDTQYF.

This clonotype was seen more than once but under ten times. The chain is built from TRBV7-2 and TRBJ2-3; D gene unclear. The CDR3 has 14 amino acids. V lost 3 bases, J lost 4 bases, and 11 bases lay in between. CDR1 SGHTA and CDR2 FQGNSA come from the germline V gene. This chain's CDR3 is CASSFGQVPDTQYF. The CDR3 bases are TGTGCCAGCAGCTTCGGCCAGGTCCCAGATACGCAGTATTTT.

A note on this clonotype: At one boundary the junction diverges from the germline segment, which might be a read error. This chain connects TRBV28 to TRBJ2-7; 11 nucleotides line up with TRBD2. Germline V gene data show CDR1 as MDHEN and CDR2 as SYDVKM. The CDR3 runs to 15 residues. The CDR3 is CAGSSLAGVTYEQYF. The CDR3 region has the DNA TGTGCCGGCAGCTCACTAGCGGGAGTCACCTACGAGCAGTACTTC.

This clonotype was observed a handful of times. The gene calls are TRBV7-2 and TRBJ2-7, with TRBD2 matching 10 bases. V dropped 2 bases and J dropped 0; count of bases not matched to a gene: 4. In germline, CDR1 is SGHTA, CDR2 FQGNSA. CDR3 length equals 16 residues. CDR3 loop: CASSLTSGRVSYEQYF. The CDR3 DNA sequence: TGTGCCAGCAGCTTAACGAGCGGGAGGGTCTCCTACGAGCAGTACTTC.

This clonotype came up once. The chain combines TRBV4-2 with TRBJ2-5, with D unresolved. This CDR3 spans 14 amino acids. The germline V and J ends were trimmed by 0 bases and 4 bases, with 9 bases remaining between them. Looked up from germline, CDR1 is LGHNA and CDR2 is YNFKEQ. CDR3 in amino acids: CASSQETPGETQYF. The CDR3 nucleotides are TGTGCCAGCAGCCAAGAAACCCCCGGAGAGACCCAGTACTTC.

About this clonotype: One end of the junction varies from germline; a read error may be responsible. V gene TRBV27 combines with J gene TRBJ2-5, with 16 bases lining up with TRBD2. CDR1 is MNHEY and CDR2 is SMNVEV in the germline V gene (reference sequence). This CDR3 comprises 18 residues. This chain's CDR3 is CVSSLLGLAGGPSETQYF. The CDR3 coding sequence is TGTGTCAGCAGTTTGTTGGGACTAGCGGGAGGGCCCTCGGAGACCCAGTACTTC.